This entry lists 4 T cell receptor beta chains sequenced from one sample in a study of response to subunit inactivated influenza vaccine. In TCRdb, the RT-PCR reads were re-called with MiXCR into one record per CDR3 protein. The sample contains hundreds of thousands of distinct CDR3 sequences, 25% of which appear only once. The sample consisted of CD4+ T cells sorted from PBMCs, taken roughly 5 days after vaccination. The receptors here all came from a man in his fifties who received an inactivated influenza vaccine.

This clonotype turned up a few times. CDR3 region: CASSSPRLANYEQYF. CDR3 nucleotide sequence: TGTGCCAGCAGTTCCCCGAGACTAGCGAATTACGAGCAGTACTTC. The chain is built from TRBV27 and TRBJ2-7; 8 positions agree with TRBD2. With 4 bases clipped from V and 4 bases from J, the junction kept 9 bases outside the gene matches. The CDR3 covers 15 residues. The germline CDR1 and CDR2 sequences are MNHEY and SMNVEV (reference sequence).

This clonotype appeared a few times. The chain joins TRBV29-1 to TRBJ1-5, with TRBD1 as a possible D gene (5 bases). Trimming pared 6 bases from V and 6 bases from J, leaving 15 bases between. From germline, CDR1 is SQVTM and CDR2 ANQGSEA. The CDR3 consists of 13 residues. The CDR3 spells CSVGAGSSQPQHF. In DNA, the CDR3 is TGCAGCGTCGGGGCAGGGAGTTCTCAGCCCCAGCATTTT.

This chain's CDR3 is CASSSADRVGNSPLHF. DNA of the CDR3: TGTGCCAGCAGTTCCGCGGACAGGGTCGGGAACTCACCCCTCCACTTT. This chain joins TRBV6-5 and TRBJ1-6; 8 positions agree with TRBD1. The CDR3 consists of 16 residues. Germline lookup yields CDR1 MNHEY and CDR2 SVGAGI. Losses at the gene ends were 4 bases for V and 10 bases for J; bases not matched to a gene: 12.

The CDR3 sequence: CASSQTNWDRVGETQYF. The CDR3, as DNA: TGTGCCAGCAGTCAAACCAATTGGGACAGGGTAGGAGAGACCCAGTACTTC. This chain uses TRBV6-1 with TRBJ2-5; 9 bases match TRBD1. The CDR3 contains 17 residues. Germline V gene sequence: CDR1 MNHNS, CDR2 SASEGT. J gave up 4 bases and V 5 bases, and 14 bases lay outside the gene matches.